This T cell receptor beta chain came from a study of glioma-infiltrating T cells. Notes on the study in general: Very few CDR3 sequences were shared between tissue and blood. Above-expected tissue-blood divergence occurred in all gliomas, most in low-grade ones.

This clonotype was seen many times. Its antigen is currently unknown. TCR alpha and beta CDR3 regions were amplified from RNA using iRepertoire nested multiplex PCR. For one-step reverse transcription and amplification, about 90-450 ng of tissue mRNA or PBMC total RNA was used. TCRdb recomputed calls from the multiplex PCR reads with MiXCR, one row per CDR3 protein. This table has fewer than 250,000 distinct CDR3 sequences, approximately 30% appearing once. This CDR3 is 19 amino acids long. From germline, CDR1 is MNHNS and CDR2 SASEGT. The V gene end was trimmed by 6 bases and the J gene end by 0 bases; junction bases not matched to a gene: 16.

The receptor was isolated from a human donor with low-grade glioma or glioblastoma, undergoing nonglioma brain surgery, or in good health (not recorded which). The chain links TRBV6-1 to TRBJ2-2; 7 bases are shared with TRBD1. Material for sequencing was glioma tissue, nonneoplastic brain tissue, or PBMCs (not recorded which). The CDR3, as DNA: TGTGCCAGCAGCCGACCCAAACAACCCGGGACAGCGAACACCGGGGAGCTGTTTTTT. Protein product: CASSRPKQPGTANTGELFF.